This TCR beta chain was identified in a study of T cells in Graves' hyperthyroidism and ophthalmopathy. Diagnosis relied on clinical symptoms, serum thyroxine and TRAb, thyroid ultrasound and orbital computed tomography. This clonotype was observed a handful of times. Germline V gives CDR1 MNHNS, CDR2 SASEGT. The ends were cut back, 5 bases at V and 3 bases at J, with 13 bases in the middle. The CDR3 spans 14 residues. Amplification targeted TCR beta CDR3 regions from RNA transcripts. The TCR CDR3 was amplified in a first-round RT-PCR using the HTBI primer set. Each CDR3 protein is one row after TCRdb ran MiXCR on the multiplex PCR reads. The sample includes some 460,000 distinct CDR3 sequences, 15% to 18% seen only once; the top ten take roughly 15%.

The chain is built from TRBV6-1 and TRBJ1-2; a weak D match, TRBD1 (5 bases). The clonotype was recovered from a woman aged 18-29 years with Graves' hyperthyroidism. Sequencing was done on a sample of blood. The CDR3 sequence is CASSRIRVDYGYTF. DNA of the CDR3: TGTGCCAGCAGTCGTATCAGGGTTGACTATGGCTACACCTTC.